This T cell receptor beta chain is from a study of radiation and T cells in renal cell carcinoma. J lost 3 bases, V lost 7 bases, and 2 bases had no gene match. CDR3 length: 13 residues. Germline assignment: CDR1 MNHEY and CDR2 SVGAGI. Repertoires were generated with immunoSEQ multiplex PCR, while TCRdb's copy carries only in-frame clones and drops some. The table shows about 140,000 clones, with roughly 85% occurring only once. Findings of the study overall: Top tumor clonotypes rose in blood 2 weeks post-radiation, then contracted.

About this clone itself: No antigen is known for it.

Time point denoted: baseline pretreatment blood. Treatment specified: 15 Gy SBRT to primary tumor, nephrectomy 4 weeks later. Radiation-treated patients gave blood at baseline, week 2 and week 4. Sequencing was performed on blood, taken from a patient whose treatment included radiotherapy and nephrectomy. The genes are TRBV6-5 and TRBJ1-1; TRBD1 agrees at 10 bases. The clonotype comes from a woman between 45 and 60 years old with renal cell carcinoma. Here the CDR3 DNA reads TGTGCCAGCACCGGGACAGGGGACACTGAAGCTTTCTTT. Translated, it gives CASTGTGDTEAFF.